This section outlines one T cell receptor beta chain sequence together with its context. What antigen it recognizes has not been identified. No clone much larger than this one lies a single base away; base qualities are absent. Collaborating institutions collected whole blood in K2EDTA tubes following their own protocols. For TCRbeta analysis, collaborators shipped samples in one of three forms: frozen whole blood, isolated PBMCs, or DNA extracted from either of those sample types. From its cysteine to its phenylalanine, the CDR3 spans 17 amino acids. The entry retains the CDR3 DNA only, 51 bases that are in frame from base 1. V is clipped by 3 bases and J by 1 base, and the sequence between their germline boundaries is 18 bases long. For CDR1 and CDR2, the germline V gene (reference sequence) lists LNHDA and SQIVND. This sample stems from a study of blood T cell repertoires in COVID-19 (TCRdb year 2020). Broadly, across the study: Samples covering the acute and convalescent phases of COVID-19 were provided by collaborators in the United States, Italy and Spain. The prospective study material was composed of cDNA or gDNA derived from T cells, B-cell-depleted T cells, or PBMCs. Deeply sampled blood TCRbeta repertoires from subjects exposed to, actively infected with, or recovered from COVID-19 were included in the dataset. The repertoires were released in a freely available public database intended as a resource for research on the immune response to SARS-CoV-2. The samples were drawn from two sources: the first 160 participants of the ongoing ImmuneRACE study, and 950 to 1,500 subjects contributed by 6 global collaborators. Sample metadata almost always included a de-identified subject ID, COVID-19 status, age in years and sex. HLA class I and class II types, where available, came from metadata supplied by the sample provider rather than from assay-based typing. Points the paper makes about the study in general: The amount of clinical and demographic metadata varied by source and participant and was provided uncurated.

The immunoSEQ Assay, a bias-controlled multiplex PCR, was used to amplify TCRbeta CDR3 regions from genomic DNA. In the authors' own workflow: Nucleated cell counts per sample were estimated from amplification of reference gene primers within the assay. To quantify the absolute abundance of each unique TCRbeta CDR3 rearrangement, sequence reads were collapsed and filtered. For each sample, productive Simpson clonality was calculated as the square root of Simpson's diversity index across productive rearrangements. The immuneACCESS repertoire file appears here via TCRdb, limited to in-frame rearrangements. These files lack a portion of the clones; in checked studies, under half of the deficit traces to unresolved V genes, and the cause of the others is not known. The V and J calls and clone size were taken over from that table, and D and trimming were inferred from the DNA. The sample table shows 120,000 or so clones, and more than 75% are seen once. The top ten clonotypes cover approximately 8% of the sample.

The sequenced sample consisted of peripheral blood. The receptor was isolated from a man in his fifties or sixties with acute or convalescent COVID-19. The V and J genes are TRBV19 and TRBJ1-1; TRBD1 is possibly the D segment (6 matching bases). The DNA reads as follows: TGTGCCAGTAGTATGCCGTCTTTACAGGGTAGGAACACTGAAGCTTTCTTT. It translates as CASSMPSLQGRNTEAFF.